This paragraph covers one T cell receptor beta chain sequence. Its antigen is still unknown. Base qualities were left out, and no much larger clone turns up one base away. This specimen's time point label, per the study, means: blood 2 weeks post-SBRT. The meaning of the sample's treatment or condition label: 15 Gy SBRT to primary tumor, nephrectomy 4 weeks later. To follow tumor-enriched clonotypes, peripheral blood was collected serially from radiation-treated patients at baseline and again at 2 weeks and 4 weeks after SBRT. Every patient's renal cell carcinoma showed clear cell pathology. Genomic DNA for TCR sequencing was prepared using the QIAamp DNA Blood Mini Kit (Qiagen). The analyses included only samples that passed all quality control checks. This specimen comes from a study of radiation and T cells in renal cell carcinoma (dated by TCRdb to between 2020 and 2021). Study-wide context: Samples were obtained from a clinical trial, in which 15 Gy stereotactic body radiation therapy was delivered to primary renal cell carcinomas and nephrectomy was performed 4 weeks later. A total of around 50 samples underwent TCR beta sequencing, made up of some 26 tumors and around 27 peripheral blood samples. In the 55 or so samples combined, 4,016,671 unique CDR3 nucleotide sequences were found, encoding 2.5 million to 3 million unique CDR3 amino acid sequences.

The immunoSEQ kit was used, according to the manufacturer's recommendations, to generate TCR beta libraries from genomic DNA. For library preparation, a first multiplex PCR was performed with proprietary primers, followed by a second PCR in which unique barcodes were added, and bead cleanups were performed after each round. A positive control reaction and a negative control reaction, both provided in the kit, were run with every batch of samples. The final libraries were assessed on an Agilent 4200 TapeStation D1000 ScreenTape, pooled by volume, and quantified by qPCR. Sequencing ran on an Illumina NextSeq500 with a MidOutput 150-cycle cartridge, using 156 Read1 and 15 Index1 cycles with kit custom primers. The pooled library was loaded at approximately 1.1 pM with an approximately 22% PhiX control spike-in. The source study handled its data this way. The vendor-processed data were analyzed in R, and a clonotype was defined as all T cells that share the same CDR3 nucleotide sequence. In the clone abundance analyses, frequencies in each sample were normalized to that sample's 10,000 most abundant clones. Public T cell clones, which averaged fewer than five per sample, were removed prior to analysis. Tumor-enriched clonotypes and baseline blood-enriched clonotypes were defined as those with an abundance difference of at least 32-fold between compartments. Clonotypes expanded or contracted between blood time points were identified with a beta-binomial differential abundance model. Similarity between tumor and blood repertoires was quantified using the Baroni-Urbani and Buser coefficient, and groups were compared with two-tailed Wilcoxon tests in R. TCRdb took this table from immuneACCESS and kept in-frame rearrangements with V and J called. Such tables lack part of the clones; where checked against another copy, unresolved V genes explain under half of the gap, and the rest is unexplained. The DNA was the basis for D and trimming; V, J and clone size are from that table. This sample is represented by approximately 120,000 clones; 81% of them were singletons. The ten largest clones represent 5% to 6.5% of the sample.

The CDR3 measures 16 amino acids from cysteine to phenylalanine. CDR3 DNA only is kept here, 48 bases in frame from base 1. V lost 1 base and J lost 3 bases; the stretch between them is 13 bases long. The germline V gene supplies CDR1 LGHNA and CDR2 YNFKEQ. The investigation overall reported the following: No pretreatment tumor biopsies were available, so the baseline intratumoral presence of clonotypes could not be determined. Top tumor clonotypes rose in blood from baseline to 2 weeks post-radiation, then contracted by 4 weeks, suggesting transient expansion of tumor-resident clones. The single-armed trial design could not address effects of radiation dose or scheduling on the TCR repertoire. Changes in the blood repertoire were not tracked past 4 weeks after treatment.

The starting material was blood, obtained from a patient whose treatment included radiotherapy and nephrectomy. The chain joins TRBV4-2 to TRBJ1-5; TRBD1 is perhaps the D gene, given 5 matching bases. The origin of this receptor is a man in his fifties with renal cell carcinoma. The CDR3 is CASSQGVGGFNQPQHF. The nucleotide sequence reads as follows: TGTGCCAGCAGCCAAGGGGTGGGGGGATTCAATCAGCCCCAGCATTTT.